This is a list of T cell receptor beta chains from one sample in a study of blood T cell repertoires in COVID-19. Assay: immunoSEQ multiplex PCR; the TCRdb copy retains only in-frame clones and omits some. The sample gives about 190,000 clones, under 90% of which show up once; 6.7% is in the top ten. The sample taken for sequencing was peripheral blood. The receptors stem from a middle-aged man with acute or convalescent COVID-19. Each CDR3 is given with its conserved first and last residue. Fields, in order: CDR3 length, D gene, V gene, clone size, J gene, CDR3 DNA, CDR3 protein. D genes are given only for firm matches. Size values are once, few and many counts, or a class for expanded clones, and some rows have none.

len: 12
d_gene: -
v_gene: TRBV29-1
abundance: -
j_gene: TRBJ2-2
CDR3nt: TGCAGCGTTGGAACGGGGACCGGGGAGCTGTTTTTT
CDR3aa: CSVGTGTGELFF

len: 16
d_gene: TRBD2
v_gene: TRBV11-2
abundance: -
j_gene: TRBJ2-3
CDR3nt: TGTGCCAGCAGCGCTTGGGAGGGAGCTGGGACAGATACGCAGTATTTT
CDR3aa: CASSAWEGAGTDTQYF

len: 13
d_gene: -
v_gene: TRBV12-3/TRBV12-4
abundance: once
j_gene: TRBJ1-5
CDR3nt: TGTGCCAGCAGTGGGACATACAATCAGCCCCAGCATTTT
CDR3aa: CASSGTYNQPQHF

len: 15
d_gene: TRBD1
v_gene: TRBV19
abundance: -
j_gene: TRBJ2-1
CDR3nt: TGTGCCAGTAGTATCCCGGGACAGGGGGCGATTGAGCAGTTCTTC
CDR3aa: CASSIPGQGAIEQFF

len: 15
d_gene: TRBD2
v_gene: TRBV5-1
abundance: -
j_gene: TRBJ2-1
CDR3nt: TGCGCCAGCAGCTTGTGGACTAGCGGGGGAAATGAGCAGTTCTTC
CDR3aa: CASSLWTSGGNEQFF

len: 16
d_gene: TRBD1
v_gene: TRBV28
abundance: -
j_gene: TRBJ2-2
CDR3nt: TGTGCCAGCAGTATGAGACAGGGGGCCGGCACCGGGGAGCTGTTTTTT
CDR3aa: CASSMRQGAGTGELFF

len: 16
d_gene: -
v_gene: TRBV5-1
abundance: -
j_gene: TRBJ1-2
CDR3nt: TGCGCCAGCAGCTTGATCTGGCCAGGGGAGAACTATGGCTACACCTTC
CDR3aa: CASSLIWPGENYGYTF

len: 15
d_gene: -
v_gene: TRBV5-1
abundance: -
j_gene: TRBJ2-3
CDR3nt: TGCGCCAGCAGCTTGGTAGGGGGAGGCACAGATACGCAGTATTTT
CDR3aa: CASSLVGGGTDTQYF

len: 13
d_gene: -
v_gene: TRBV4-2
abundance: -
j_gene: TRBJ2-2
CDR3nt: TGTGCCAGCAGCCACCTAGAGACCGGGGAGCTGTTTTTT
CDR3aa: CASSHLETGELFF

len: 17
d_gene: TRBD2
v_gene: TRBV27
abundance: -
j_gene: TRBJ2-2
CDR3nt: TGTGCCAGCAGTTCGCCCCGACTAGCGGGGGGCACCGGGGAGCTGTTTTTT
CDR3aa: CASSSPRLAGGTGELFF

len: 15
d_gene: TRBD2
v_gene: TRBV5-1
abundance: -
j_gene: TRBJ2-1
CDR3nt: TGCGCCAGCAGCGCTTCTAGCGGGGGGGACAATGAGCAGTTCTTC
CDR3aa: CASSASSGGDNEQFF

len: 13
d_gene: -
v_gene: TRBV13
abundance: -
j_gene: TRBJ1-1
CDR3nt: TGTGCCAGCAGCGTACAGGGGAACACTGAAGCTTTCTTT
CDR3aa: CASSVQGNTEAFF

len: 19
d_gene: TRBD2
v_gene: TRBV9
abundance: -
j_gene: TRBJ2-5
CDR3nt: TGTGCCAGCAGCGTAGCCGCCCTAGCGGGGGGCGGGGGCCAAGAGACCCAGTACTTC
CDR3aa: CASSVAALAGGGGQETQYF

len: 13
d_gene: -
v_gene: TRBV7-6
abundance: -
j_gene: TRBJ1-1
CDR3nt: TGTGCCAGCAGCGGATACAGGAACACTGAAGCTTTCTTT
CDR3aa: CASSGYRNTEAFF

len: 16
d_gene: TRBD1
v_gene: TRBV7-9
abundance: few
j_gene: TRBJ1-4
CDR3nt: TGTGCCAGCAGCCCCGGGACAGGGACTTCGATTGAAAAACTGTTTTTT
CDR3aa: CASSPGTGTSIEKLFF

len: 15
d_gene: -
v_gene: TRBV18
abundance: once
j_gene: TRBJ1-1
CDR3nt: TGTGCCAGCTCACCCGTGGCGGGGCTGAACACTGAAGCTTTCTTT
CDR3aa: CASSPVAGLNTEAFF

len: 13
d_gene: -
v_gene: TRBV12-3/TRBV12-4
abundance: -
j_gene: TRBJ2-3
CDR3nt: TGTGCCAGCAGAACCGGGAACACAGATACGCAGTATTTT
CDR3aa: CASRTGNTDTQYF

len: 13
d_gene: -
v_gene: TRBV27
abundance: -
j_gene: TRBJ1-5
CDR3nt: TGTGCCAGCAGTTACGGAAGGGGGCAGCCCCAGCATTTT
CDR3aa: CASSYGRGQPQHF

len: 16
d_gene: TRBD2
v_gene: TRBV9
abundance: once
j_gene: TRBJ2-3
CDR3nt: TGTGCCAGCAGCGGTGGGAGCGGGGGGAGCACAGATACGCAGTATTTT
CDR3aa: CASSGGSGGSTDTQYF

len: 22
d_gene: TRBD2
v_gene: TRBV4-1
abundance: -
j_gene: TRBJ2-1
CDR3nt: TGCGCCAGCAGCCAAGAGAAGGTAGTGGAGCGGGGACGCTTGGCGGCCTACAATGAGCAGTTCTTC
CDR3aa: CASSQEKVVERGRLAAYNEQFF

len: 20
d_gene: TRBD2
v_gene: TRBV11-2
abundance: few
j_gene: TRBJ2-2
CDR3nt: TGTGCCAGCAGCTTAGATCGAGAAGAAGCGGGGGGACAGAACACCGGGGAGCTGTTTTTT
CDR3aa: CASSLDREEAGGQNTGELFF

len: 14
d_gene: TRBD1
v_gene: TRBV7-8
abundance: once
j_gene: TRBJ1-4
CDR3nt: TGTGCCAGCAGCTTAAGGGGGCACGGTGAAAAACTGTTTTTT
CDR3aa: CASSLRGHGEKLFF

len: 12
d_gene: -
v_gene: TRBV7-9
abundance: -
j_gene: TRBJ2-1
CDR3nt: TGTGCCAGCAGCCGTCCGACAGGACGGCAGTTCTTC
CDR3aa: CASSRPTGRQFF

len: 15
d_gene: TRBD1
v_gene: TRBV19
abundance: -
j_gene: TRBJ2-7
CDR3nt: TGTGCCAGTAGTCGTATCCGGGACAGGGACCACGAGCAGTACTTC
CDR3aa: CASSRIRDRDHEQYF

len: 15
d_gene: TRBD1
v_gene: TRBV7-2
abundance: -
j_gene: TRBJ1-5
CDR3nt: TGTGCCAGCAGCTTAGGGGGGACAGGGAATCAGCCCCAGCATTTT
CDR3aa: CASSLGGTGNQPQHF

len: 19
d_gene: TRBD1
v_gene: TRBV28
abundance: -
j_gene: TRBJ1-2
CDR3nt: TGTGCCAGCAGTTCCGCCTTGGGGACAGGGCCTACAAACGACTATGGCTACACCTTC
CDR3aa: CASSSALGTGPTNDYGYTF

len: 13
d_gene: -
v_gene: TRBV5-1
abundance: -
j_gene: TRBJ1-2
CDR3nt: TGCGCCAGCAGCTTGAATGACATCTATGGCTACACCTTC
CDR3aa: CASSLNDIYGYTF

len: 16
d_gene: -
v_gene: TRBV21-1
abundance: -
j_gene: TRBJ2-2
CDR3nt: TGTGCCAGCAGCGTCCCTACAGGGGTGAACACCGGGGAGCTGTTTTTT
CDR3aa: CASSVPTGVNTGELFF

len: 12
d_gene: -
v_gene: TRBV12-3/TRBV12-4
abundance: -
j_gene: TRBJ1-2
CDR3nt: TGTGCCAGCAGGGGCACGACCTATGGCTACACCTTC
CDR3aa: CASRGTTYGYTF

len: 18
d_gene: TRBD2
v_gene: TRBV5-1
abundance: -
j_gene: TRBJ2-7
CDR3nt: TGCGCCAGCAGCTTGAATATCGGGGGCGGGGGGGATCTTAACGAGCAGTACTTC
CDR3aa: CASSLNIGGGGDLNEQYF

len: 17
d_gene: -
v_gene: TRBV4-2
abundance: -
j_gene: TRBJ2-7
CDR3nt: TGTGCCAGCAGCCAAGAGTGGCAGGTCCTGAGCTCCTACGAGCAGTACTTC
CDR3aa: CASSQEWQVLSSYEQYF

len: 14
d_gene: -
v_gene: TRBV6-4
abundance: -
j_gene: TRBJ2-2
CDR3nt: TGTGCCAGCAGTTTAGCAGTGAACACCGGGGAGCTGTTTTTT
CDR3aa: CASSLAVNTGELFF